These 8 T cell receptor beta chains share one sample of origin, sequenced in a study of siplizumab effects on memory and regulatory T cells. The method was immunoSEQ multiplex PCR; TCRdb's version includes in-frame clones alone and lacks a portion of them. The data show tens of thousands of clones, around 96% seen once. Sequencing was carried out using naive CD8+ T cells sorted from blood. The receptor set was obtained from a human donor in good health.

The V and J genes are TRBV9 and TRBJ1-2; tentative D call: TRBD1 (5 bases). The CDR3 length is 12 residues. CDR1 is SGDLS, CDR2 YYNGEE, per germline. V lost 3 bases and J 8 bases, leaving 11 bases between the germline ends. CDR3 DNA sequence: TGTGCCAGCAGCGGGGACGATCTAGGCTACACCTTC. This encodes CASSGDDLGYTF.

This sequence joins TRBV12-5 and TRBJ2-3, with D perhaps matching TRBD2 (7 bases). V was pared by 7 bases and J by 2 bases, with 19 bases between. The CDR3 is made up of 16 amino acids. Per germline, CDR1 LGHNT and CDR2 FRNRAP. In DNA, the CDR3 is TGTGCTAGTGCCCTTTTGGCGGGGGCCTACACAGATACGCAGTATTTT. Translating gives CASALLAGAYTDTQYF.

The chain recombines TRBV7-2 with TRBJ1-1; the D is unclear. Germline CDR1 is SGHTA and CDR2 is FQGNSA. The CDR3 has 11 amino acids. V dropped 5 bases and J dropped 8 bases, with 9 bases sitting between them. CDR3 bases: TGTGCCAGCAGCCCTGCTTCAGAAGCTTTCTTT. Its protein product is CASSPASEAFF. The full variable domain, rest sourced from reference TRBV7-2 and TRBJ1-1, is GAGVSQSPSNKVTEKGKDVELRCDPISGHTALYWYRQSLGQGLEFLIYFQGNSAPDKSGLPSDRFSAERTGGSVSTLTIQRTQQEDSAVYLCASSPASEAFFGQGTRLTVV.

The CDR3: CSVERRDGYTF. The DNA of the CDR3 is TGCAGCGTTGAAAGAAGGGACGGCTACACCTTC. This chain uses TRBV29-1 with TRBJ1-2; D might be TRBD1 (5 bases). Germline values: CDR1 SQVTM, CDR2 ANQGSEA. The CDR3 has 11 amino acids. V lost 2 bases and J lost 8, with 9 bases in between.

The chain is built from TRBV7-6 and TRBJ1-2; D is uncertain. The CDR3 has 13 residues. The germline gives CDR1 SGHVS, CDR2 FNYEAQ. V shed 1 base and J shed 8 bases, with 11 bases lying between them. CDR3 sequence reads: CASSLEAGWGYTF. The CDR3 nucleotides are TGTGCCAGCAGCTTAGAAGCGGGCTGGGGCTACACCTTC.

The CDR3 sequence is CASSQGGSIQTYEQYF. CDR3 nucleotides: TGCGCCAGCAGCCAAGGGGGAAGCATACAGACCTACGAGCAGTACTTC. The chain carries TRBV4-1 and TRBJ2-7; no definite D call. Trimming removed 1 base at V and 2 bases at J, with 15 bases between. This CDR3 comprises 16 residues. Per the germline V gene, CDR1 is MGHRA and CDR2 is YSYEKL.

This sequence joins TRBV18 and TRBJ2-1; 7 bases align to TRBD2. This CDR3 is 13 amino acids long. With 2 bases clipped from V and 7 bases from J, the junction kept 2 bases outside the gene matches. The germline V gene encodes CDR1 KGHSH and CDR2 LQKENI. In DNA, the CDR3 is TGTGCCAGCTCACCAGGGGGGGGTAATGAGCAGTTCTTC. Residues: CASSPGGGNEQFF.

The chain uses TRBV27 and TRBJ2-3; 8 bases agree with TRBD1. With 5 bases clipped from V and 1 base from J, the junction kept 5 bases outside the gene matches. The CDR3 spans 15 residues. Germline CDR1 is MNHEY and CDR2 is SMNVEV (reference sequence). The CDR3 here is CASSPRQGRTDTQYF. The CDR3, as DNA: TGTGCCAGCAGTCCCCGACAGGGGCGCACAGATACGCAGTATTTT.